This TCR beta chain was retrieved from a study of response to subunit inactivated influenza vaccine. General observations from the study: That few new T cells are recruited by each seasonal influenza vaccination was the authors' suggestion.

This CDR3 comprises 12 residues. The germline V and J ends were trimmed by 2 bases and 4 bases, with 0 bases remaining between them. Germline V gives CDR1 SGHTA, CDR2 FQGNSA. MiXCR was run by TCRdb on the RT-PCR reads, yielding one entry per CDR3 protein. Among around 540,000 distinct CDR3 sequences listed, 12% were seen once. This clonotype was seen many times. Its antigen is undetermined. This chain connects TRBV7-2 to TRBJ1-6; D remains unclear. This TCR came from a man aged 50 or older who received an inactivated influenza vaccine. The sample here was PBMCs from blood, taken on the day of vaccination. The CDR3 region has the DNA TGTGCCAGCAGCTTATATAATTCACCCCTCCACTTT. Encoded protein: CASSLYNSPLHF.